One sample yielded the 7 T cell receptor beta chains listed below, sequenced in a study of shared clonotypes between healthy human individuals. Assay used: immunoSEQ multiplex PCR; TCRdb lists only in-frame clones, some missing. Among more than 400,000 clones listed, more than 65% were seen once. The sample comprised PBMCs. The receptors come from a woman between 35 and 50 years old in good health. Some clones in this sample may be carry-over from other donors' samples.

CDR3 coding DNA: TGTGCCAGCAGCTTAGTGGGGGTCGGGACTGAAGCTTTCTTT. Residues: CASSLVGVGTEAFF. The genes are TRBV7-2 and TRBJ1-1; TRBD1 might be the D (5 bases). CDR1 and CDR2 (germline): SGHTA, FQGNSA. Trimming cost V 1 base and J 5 bases, with 11 bases left between them. This CDR3 has 14 residues.

A note on this clone: A much larger clonotype is one base distant, so this may be a read error. The same CDR3 arises from other DNA sequences in this sample as well. V and J are TRBV7-2 and TRBJ2-5; possibly TRBD1 for D (6 bases). There are 16 residues in the CDR3. Deletions cut 1 base from V and 6 bases from J, with 18 bases between. Germline CDR1 and CDR2: SGHTA and FQGNSA. DNA of the CDR3: TGTGCCAGCAGCTTAGGAGGTGGTGGGGGCGGAAAGACCCAGTACTTC. Amino acid sequence: CASSLGGGGGGKTQYF.

The chain combines TRBV7-3 with TRBJ2-1; TRBD1 matches 7 bases. Germline CDR1 is SGHTA and CDR2 is FQGTGA. The CDR3 spans 14 residues. J gave up 6 bases and V 5 bases, and 7 bases lay outside the gene matches. DNA of the CDR3: TGTGCCAGCAGCCCCCGACAGGGTGGCAATGAGCAGTTCTTC. Its translation: CASSPRQGGNEQFF.

This rearrangement joins TRBV18 to TRBJ2-7; D may be TRBD1 (6 bases). This CDR3 has 14 residues. Trimming stripped 2 bases from V and 2 bases from J, with 10 bases between. CDR1 and CDR2 from the germline V gene are KGHSH and LQKENI. The CDR3 region is CASSPGQGTYEQYF. The DNA for the CDR3 is TGTGCCAGCTCACCAGGGCAGGGGACCTACGAGCAGTACTTC.

The chain couples TRBV11-2 to TRBJ2-7; weak D call: TRBD1 (5 bases). From germline, CDR1 is SGHAT and CDR2 FQNNGV. The CDR3 extends over 15 amino acids. V was cut by 5 bases and J by 7 bases, with 21 bases left in between. The CDR3 region is CASSNIPGALGEQYF. CDR3 bases: TGTGCCAGCAGCAACATTCCTGGGGCGTTGGGAGAGCAGTACTTC.

V and J are TRBV30 and TRBJ2-7, with a possible D match to TRBD1 (6 bases). The CDR3 covers 12 residues. CDR1 is GTSNPN, CDR2 SVGIG, per germline (reference sequence). V lost 5 bases to trimming and J lost 9 bases, with 17 bases between them. CDR3 nucleotides: TGTGCCTGGGGCGCCAGGAAGACAGGGCAGTACTTC. It encodes CAWGARKTGQYF.

This clone is judged medium-sized. Distinct nucleotide sequences in the sample also encode this CDR3. This chain joins TRBV29-1 and TRBJ1-3; D gene unclear. The CDR3 runs to 13 residues. Trimming took 7 bases from V and 4 from J, leaving 14 bases between them. CDR1 and CDR2 from the germline V gene are SQVTM and ANQGSEA. In nucleotides, the CDR3 is TGCAGCGGTGGTAGGGCAGACGGAAACACCATATATTTT. Amino acid sequence: CSGGRADGNTIYF.